The T cell receptor beta chain under discussion was sequenced for a study of blood T cell repertoires in COVID-19. Study details: COVID-19 samples, acute and convalescent, were from the United States, Italy and Spain.

Trimming at V came to 2 bases and at J to 4 bases, leaving 5 bases not matched to a gene. CDR1 is MNHNS, CDR2 SASEGT, per germline. The CDR3 consists of 15 residues. Profiling relied on immunoSEQ multiplex PCR, and the TCRdb table lists in-frame clones only, not all of them. The data show around 390,000 clones, roughly 89% seen once. Participants' own reports of clinical history determined their cohort assignment. The receptor was derived from a woman in her forties or fifties who had recovered from COVID-19. J is TRBJ1-5 and V is TRBV6-1; 7 bases align to TRBD1. Specimen: PBMCs or T cells enriched from blood (not recorded which). In nucleotides, the CDR3 is TGTGCCAGCAGTGAATCGGGACAGAAAAATCAGCCCCAGCATTTT. Translated, it gives CASSESGQKNQPQHF.